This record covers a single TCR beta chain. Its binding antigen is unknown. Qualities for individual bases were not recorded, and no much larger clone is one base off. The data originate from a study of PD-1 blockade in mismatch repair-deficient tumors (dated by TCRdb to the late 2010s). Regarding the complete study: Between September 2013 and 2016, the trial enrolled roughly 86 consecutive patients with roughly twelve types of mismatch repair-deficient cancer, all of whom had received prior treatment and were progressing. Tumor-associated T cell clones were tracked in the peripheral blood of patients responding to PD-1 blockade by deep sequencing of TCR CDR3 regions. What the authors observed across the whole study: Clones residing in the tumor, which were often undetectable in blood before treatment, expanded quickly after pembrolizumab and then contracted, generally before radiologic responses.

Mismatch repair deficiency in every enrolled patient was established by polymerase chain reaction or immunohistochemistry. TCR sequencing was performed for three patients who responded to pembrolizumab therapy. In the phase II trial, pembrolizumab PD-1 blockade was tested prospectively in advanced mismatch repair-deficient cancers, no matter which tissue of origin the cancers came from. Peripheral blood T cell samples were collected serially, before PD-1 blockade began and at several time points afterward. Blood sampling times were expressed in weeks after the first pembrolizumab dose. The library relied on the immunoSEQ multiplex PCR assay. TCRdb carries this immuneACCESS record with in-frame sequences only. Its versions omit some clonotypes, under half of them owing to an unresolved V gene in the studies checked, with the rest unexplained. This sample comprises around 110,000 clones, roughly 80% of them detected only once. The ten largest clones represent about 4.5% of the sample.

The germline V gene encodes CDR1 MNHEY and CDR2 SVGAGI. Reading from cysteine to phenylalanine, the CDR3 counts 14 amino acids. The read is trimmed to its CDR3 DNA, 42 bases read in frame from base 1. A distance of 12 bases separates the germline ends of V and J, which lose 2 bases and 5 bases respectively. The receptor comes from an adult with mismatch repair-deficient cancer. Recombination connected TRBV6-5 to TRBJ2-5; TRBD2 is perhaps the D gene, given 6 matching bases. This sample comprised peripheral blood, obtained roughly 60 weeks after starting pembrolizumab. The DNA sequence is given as TGTGCCAGCAGTTACGGTGGAGGGTCGGAGACCCAGTACTTC. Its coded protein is CASSYGGGSETQYF.